This T cell receptor beta chain was found in a study of monozygotic twins with inflammatory bowel disease. Study-level findings and limits: A lone strong IBD-associated signal or clonotype found no support. Among IBD patients, fewer clonotypes were shared with others than among healthy twins, especially with disease activity. Twins classed as concordant or discordant showed no difference in repertoire similarity, possibly from limited power.

In germline, CDR1 is DFQATT, CDR2 SNEGSKA (reference sequence). The CDR3 totals 14 residues. For this clonotype: The antigen remains undetermined.

UMIs that included a 6-nucleotide sample barcode were added by template switching, which took place during cDNA synthesis. TCRdb reprocessed the 5' RACE reads and stores each CDR3 protein as one record, lacking DNA. The listing contains around 380,000 distinct CDR3 sequences. This rearrangement joins TRBV20-1 to TRBJ2-1; TCRdb gives TRBD2 as the D gene, but with no DNA this cannot be confirmed. This sequence originates from a human donor with ulcerative colitis or Crohn's disease, or a healthy co-twin of an affected twin (not recorded which). Source material: blood. This CDR3 reads CSARDPTWTAEQFF.